This TCR beta chain was documented in a study of cytomegalovirus exposure and HLA in healthy donors. In the study overall: Unique TCR beta sequences numbering some 120 million came from roughly 180 million T cells in an earlier analysis. Unique TCRs numbering about 87 million, obtained from HLA-typed donors, made up an early data release.

This clone showed up just once. The antigen remains unidentified. This CDR3 is built from 14 residues. Unmatched junction bases numbered 5, after V lost 3 bases and J lost 3 bases. Germline V gene sequence: CDR1 SNHLY, CDR2 FYNNEI. Researchers ran the PCR with 60 Vbeta and 13 Jbeta primers. Clones were sequenced by immunoSEQ multiplex PCR, and TCRdb holds only the in-frame ones, with some missing. This sample has roughly 180,000 clones, with roughly 84% found just once. General study findings and limits: A few CMV-associated chains were confirmed in vitro to be specific for CMV antigens.

This TCR was recovered from a man younger than 45 in good health and CMV-seronegative. The genes are TRBV2 and TRBJ2-7, with 7 bases identical to TRBD1. Sequenced sample: PBMCs. CDR3: CASSEEQGFYEQYF. The CDR3 DNA follows: TGTGCCAGCAGTGAGGAACAGGGGTTCTACGAGCAGTACTTC. Looking up the rest from reference TRBV2 and TRBJ2-7 gives the full variable domain: EPEVTQTPSHQVTQMGQEVILRCVPISNHLYFYWYRQILGQKVEFLVSFYNNEISEKSEIFDDQFSVERPDGSNFTLKIRSTKLEDSAMYFCASSEEQGFYEQYFGPGTRLTVT.